This T cell receptor (beta chain) was sequenced during a study of shared clonotypes between healthy human individuals. Study-level background: The donor group consisted of two women and a few men, aged 18 to 49. Broader study findings: All-four-donor shared clonotypes had higher generation probabilities than non-shared clonotypes did.

Measured with immunoSEQ multiplex PCR; TCRdb has only the in-frame clones, and not every one. The sample holds 2,500,000 or so clones, approximately 94% seen once. With regard to this clone: Its target is not known.

Looked up from germline, CDR1 is SGHAT and CDR2 is FQDESV (reference sequence). CDR3 length equals 17 residues. V lost 4 bases to trimming and J lost 3 bases, with 21 bases between them. The sample taken for sequencing was naive CD4+ T cells sorted from blood. Subset here: CD45RA+ positively selected. V is TRBV11-1 and J is TRBJ2-5, with D perhaps given as TRBD1 or TRBD2 (5 bases each). This clonotype was sampled from a man in his late teens or twenties in good health. The DNA for the CDR3 is TGTGCCAGCAGCTCAAGGGGAGTTGCGGCGGTTAAAGAGACCCAGTACTTC. As protein: CASSSRGVAAVKETQYF.